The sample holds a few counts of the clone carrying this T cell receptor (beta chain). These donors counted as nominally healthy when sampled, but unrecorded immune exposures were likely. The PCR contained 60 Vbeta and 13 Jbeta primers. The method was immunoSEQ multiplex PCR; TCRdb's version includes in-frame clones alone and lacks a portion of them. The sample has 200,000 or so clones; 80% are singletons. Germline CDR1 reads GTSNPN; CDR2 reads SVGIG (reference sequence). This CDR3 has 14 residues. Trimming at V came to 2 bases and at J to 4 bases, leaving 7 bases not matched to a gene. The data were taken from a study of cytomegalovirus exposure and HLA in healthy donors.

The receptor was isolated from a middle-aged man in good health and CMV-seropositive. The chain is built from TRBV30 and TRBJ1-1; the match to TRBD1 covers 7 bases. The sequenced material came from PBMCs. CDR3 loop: CAWSPTPGGTEAFF. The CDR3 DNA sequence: TGTGCCTGGAGTCCAACACCAGGGGGCACTGAAGCTTTCTTT.